What follows describes a single T cell receptor (beta chain). Its antigen is undetermined. This sample was included in a study of beta chain features in type 1 diabetes. The overall study: The patients were much like the healthy donors in age, gender and cell yields.

The V and J ends lost 7 bases and 4 bases, in that order; junction bases with no gene match: 9. The germline V gene encodes CDR1 LNHDA and CDR2 SQIVND (reference sequence). The CDR3 is made up of 15 amino acids. Study results and limitations: Among patients with Type 1 diabetes, TCRB CDR3s were moderately but significantly shorter in every one of the four CD4+ subsets. When VDJ junctions were examined, type 1 diabetes patients showed fewer insertions and more deletions.

The investigators reverse transcribed all of the isolated RNA, so they sequenced expressed TCRB transcripts. The data were produced by immunoSEQ multiplex PCR, yet TCRdb's version contains in-frame clones alone and is incomplete. The table lists approximately 270,000 clones, roughly an eighth of them singletons, with around 0.016% in the top ten. Averaging approximately 0.11 L, one heparinised blood draw came from each individual donor. Sorting based on CD45RO/CCR7/CD25/CD127/CD95/CD27 separated CD4+ naive, central memory, regulatory and stem cell-like memory cells. Sequencing used naive CD4+ T cells from blood. The rearrangement joins TRBV19 to TRBJ2-1; TRBD2 matches 8 bases. The clonotype was recovered from a young man with type 1 diabetes. CDR3 nucleotides: TGTGCCAGTAAGGGGAGCGGGAGTAGATACAATGAGCAGTTCTTC. Residues: CASKGSGSRYNEQFF.